The 21 T cell receptor beta chains below all came from one sample that was sequenced in a study of blood T cell repertoires in COVID-19. Measured with immunoSEQ multiplex PCR; TCRdb has only the in-frame clones, and not every one. There are approximately 120,000 clones in the sample; roughly four fifths occur only once, and roughly a tenth lies in the top ten. Sequencing used peripheral blood. The source of these receptors is a human donor in a cohort sampled during active COVID-19.

J is TRBJ1-2 and V is TRBV2; D gene ambiguous. This CDR3 has 16 amino acids. Between the trimmed V and J ends, which lost 1 base and 5 bases, there was a span of 17 bases. The germline gives CDR1 SNHLY, CDR2 FYNNEI. CDR3 DNA: TGTGCCAGCAGTGAAGGCTCAGCCAGAGGAGGGTATGGCTACACCTTC. Protein product: CASSEGSARGGYGYTF.

The V call is TRBV29-1, the J call TRBJ2-1; TRBD2 aligns across 14 bases. The germline CDR1 and CDR2 sequences are SQVTM and ANQGSEA. This CDR3 spans 13 amino acids. Trimming cost V 7 bases and J 11 bases; bases outside gene matches: 7. The CDR3 sequence is CSETSGGDLKQFF. CDR3 DNA: TGCAGCGAGACTAGCGGGGGGGATCTGAAGCAGTTCTTC.

This clone was found a few times. The chain recombines TRBV27 with TRBJ2-6; no reliable D call. The V gene's germline CDR1 is MNHEY and CDR2 SMNVEV (reference sequence). The CDR3 has 16 amino acids. V was cut by 6 bases and J by 1 base, with 13 bases left in between. CDR3 nucleotide sequence: TGTGCCAGCAGGGCAGCCAGGTCTTCTGGGGCCAACGTCCTGACTTTC. Amino acids: CASRAARSSGANVLTF.

A note on this clone: At one end, the junction sequence differs from germline, possibly due to a read error. The V and J genes are TRBV12-3 or TRBV12-4 and TRBJ2-7, with 8 bases identical to TRBD1. This CDR3 is 13 amino acids long. The DNA for the CDR3 is TGTGCCAGCAGTTTAGATGCAGGGGGCGCTCCTGACTTC. This translates into CASSLDAGGAPDF.

The chain combines TRBV28 with TRBJ2-7; 9 positions agree with TRBD2. This CDR3 has 14 amino acids. Germline V gene data show CDR1 as MDHEN and CDR2 as SYDVKM. V lost 8 bases to trimming and J lost 1 base; unmatched junction nucleotides: 6. The CDR3 nucleotides are TGTGCCAGCTGGAGTAGCGGGAGATCCTACGAGCAGTACTTC. Amino acid sequence: CASWSSGRSYEQYF.

The rearrangement uses TRBV30 and TRBJ2-1, with TRBD2 matching over 9 bases. Germline assignment: CDR1 GTSNPN and CDR2 SVGIG (reference sequence). This CDR3 is built from 17 residues. V lost 1 base and J lost 10; bases outside the gene matches: 17. CDR3 in amino acids: CAWSEGAGGPQGKEQFF. The CDR3, as DNA: TGTGCCTGGAGTGAGGGGGCGGGAGGGCCTCAAGGGAAGGAGCAGTTCTTC.

In the case of this clone: Mismatch with germline at one junction end may stem from a read error. CDR3 coding DNA: TGTGCCAGCAGCTTATCGGGGTTGGAAACTGTTTTT. This sequence encodes CASSLSGLETVF. The chain joins TRBV5-4 to TRBJ1-4; D not resolved. The CDR3 runs to 12 residues. In germline, CDR1 is SGHNT, CDR2 YYREEE (reference sequence).

The chain carries TRBV19 and TRBJ1-2, with D unclear. Germline CDR1 reads LNHDA; CDR2 reads SQIVND (reference sequence). The CDR3 is 12 residues long. V lost 4 bases to trimming and J lost 8 bases, with 11 bases between them. DNA for the CDR3: TGTGCCAGTAGTAACACATCCTTCGGCTACACCTTC. It yields the protein CASSNTSFGYTF.

CDR3 loop: CASSLAGGRATNEKLFF. The CDR3 nucleotides are TGTGCCAGCAGCTTAGCGGGGGGTAGGGCAACTAATGAAAAACTGTTTTTT. V and J are TRBV7-6 and TRBJ1-4; tentatively, D is TRBD1 (5 bases). The CDR3 runs 17 residues. V lost 0 bases, J lost 0 bases, and 11 bases lay in between. CDR1 is SGHVS, CDR2 FNYEAQ, per germline. The full variable domain, completed using reference TRBV7-6 and TRBJ1-4, is GAGVSQSPRYKVTKRGQDVALRCDPISGHVSLYWYRQALGQGPEFLTYFNYEAQQDKSGLPNDRFSAERPEGSISTLTIQRTEQRDSAMYRCASSLAGGRATNEKLFFGSGTQLSVL.

As DNA, the CDR3 is TGTGCCAGCAGTGTGGGACAGCGAATTTTTAATTCACCCCTCCACTTT. It encodes CASSVGQRIFNSPLHF. This chain connects TRBV2 to TRBJ1-6; 7 nucleotides line up with TRBD1. The germline V gene encodes CDR1 SNHLY and CDR2 FYNNEI. This CDR3 has 16 residues. The J segment lost 6 bases and the V segment lost 4 bases, leaving 9 bases of the junction unmatched. The full variable domain, with the rest looked up from reference TRBV2 and TRBJ1-6, is EPEVTQTPSHQVTQMGQEVILRCVPISNHLYFYWYRQILGQKVEFLVSFYNNEISEKSEIFDDQFSVERPDGSNFTLKIRSTKLEDSAMYFCASSVGQRIFNSPLHFGNGTRLTVT.

The chain's CDR3 is CATSEGGSYNEQFF. The CDR3 coding sequence is TGTGCCACCAGCGAGGGTGGCTCCTACAATGAGCAGTTCTTC. The J gene is TRBJ2-1, the V gene TRBV15; weak D call: TRBD2 (5 bases). There are 14 residues in the CDR3. CDR1 LNHNV and CDR2 YYDKDF come from the germline V gene (reference sequence). With 5 bases removed from V and 0 bases from J, the gap between germline ends came to 8 bases.

V gene TRBV5-1 combines with J gene TRBJ1-4; TRBD1 matches at 9 bases. V was pared by 0 bases and J by 5 bases, with 2 bases of the junction left unmatched. Germline loops: CDR1 SGHRS, CDR2 YFSETQ. This CDR3 comprises 15 residues. The CDR3: CASSLEGTGNEKLFF. DNA for the CDR3: TGCGCCAGCAGCTTGGAGGGGACAGGGAATGAAAAACTGTTTTTT.

This rearrangement joins TRBV6-6 to TRBJ2-7; D not certain. The germline gives CDR1 MNHNY, CDR2 SVGAGI (reference sequence). The CDR3 has 13 amino acids. The V and J ends lost 2 bases and 6 bases respectively, with 11 bases between them. CDR3: CASSYTKESEQYF. For the CDR3, the DNA is TGTGCCAGCAGTTACACTAAGGAGTCCGAGCAGTACTTC.

The rearrangement links TRBV6-4 to TRBJ2-7; tentatively, D is TRBD2 (6 bases). Trimming left V 6 bases short and J 3 bases short, with 18 bases between. This CDR3 has 15 residues. The germline V gene encodes CDR1 MRHNA and CDR2 SNTAGT. DNA of the CDR3: TGTGCCAGCAGGGGGTGTGGAGGGAAAGACTACGAGCAGTACTTC. As protein: CASRGCGGKDYEQYF.

In this sample, this clone turned up a few times. The chain joins TRBV5-1 to TRBJ1-5; tentatively, D is TRBD1 (6 bases). Deletions cut 0 bases from V and 2 bases from J, with 12 bases between. Looked up from germline, CDR1 is SGHRS and CDR2 is YFSETQ. The CDR3 runs 16 residues. CDR3 protein: CASSLDQGQGNQPQHF. The CDR3 DNA reads as TGCGCCAGCAGCTTGGATCAGGGGCAAGGCAATCAGCCCCAGCATTTT.

The chain couples TRBV9 to TRBJ2-3, with D maybe TRBD2 (6 bases). V lost 3 bases and J lost 0, with 11 bases in between. This CDR3 is 15 amino acids long. Germline-derived CDR1 and CDR2 are SGDLS and YYNGEE. CDR3 nucleotides: TGTGCCAGCAGCGCTAGCGCCACTAGCACAGATACGCAGTATTTT. This sequence encodes CASSASATSTDTQYF.

CDR3 DNA sequence: TGTGCCAGCAGCTTGTCAGGGGGATCCTACGAGCAGTACTTC. Encoded protein: CASSLSGGSYEQYF. The chain links TRBV7-2 to TRBJ2-7, with TRBD1 identical over 7 bases. This CDR3 comprises 14 residues. CDR1 and CDR2 (germline): SGHTA, FQGNSA. With 3 bases clipped from V and 1 base from J, the junction kept 3 bases outside the gene matches.

Only one count was recorded for this clone. This sequence joins TRBV24-1 and TRBJ2-7; tentatively, D is TRBD2 (6 bases). CDR3 length equals 15 residues. The germline gives CDR1 KGHDR, CDR2 SFDVKD. Trimming shortened V by 4 bases and J by 2 bases, and 14 bases separated the two germline ends. The CDR3 loop reads CATSDATGGTYEQYF. For the CDR3, the DNA is TGTGCCACCAGTGACGCTACTGGGGGGACCTACGAGCAGTACTTC.

The chain employs TRBV4-1 and TRBJ2-7; D unresolved. Germline loops: CDR1 MGHRA, CDR2 YSYEKL. Trimming took off 0 bases at V and 3 bases at J, with 12 bases between the two ends. CDR3 size: 15 residues. CDR3 nucleotides: TGCGCCAGCAGCCAAGAGTTGGCGACAATCTACGAGCAGTACTTC. Amino acids: CASSQELATIYEQYF.

The chain combines TRBV12-5 with TRBJ1-4; tentatively, D is TRBD1 (6 bases). V lost 6 bases and J lost 3, with 11 bases in between. Germline values: CDR1 LGHNT, CDR2 FRNRAP. This CDR3 has 14 amino acids. The CDR3 DNA sequence: TGTGCTAGTGGGCAAGGGGGAGCTAATGAAAAACTGTTTTTT. Translation: CASGQGGANEKLFF.

In its sample, this clone was seen a few times. This sequence joins TRBV7-9 and TRBJ1-4; TRBD1 matches at 10 bases. The V and J ends lost 4 bases and 0 bases, in that order; junction bases with no gene match: 5. Looked up from germline, CDR1 is SEHNR and CDR2 is FQNEAQ (reference sequence). The CDR3 has 17 residues. The CDR3: CASSSPGQGSTNEKLFF. DNA for the CDR3: TGTGCCAGCAGCTCCCCGGGACAGGGGTCAACTAATGAAAAACTGTTTTTT. Filled out from reference TRBV7-9 and TRBJ1-4, the complete variable domain reads DTGVSQNPRHKITKRGQNVTFRCDPISEHNRLYWYRQTLGQGPEFLTYFQNEAQLEKSRLLSDRFSAERPKGSFSTLEIQRTEQGDSAMYLCASSSPGQGSTNEKLFFGSGTQLSVL.